This T cell receptor (beta chain) appears in the sequencing data of a study of cytotoxic CD8 clonotypes in ibrutinib-treated CLL. TCR beta library input comprised around 2.1 micrograms of genomic DNA from cryopreserved PBMCs. The study, taken as a whole, reports: Circulating CD8+ T-cell counts were tracked by baseline clonality, which exceeded that of age-matched healthy donors. Private clonotypes, not public ones, expanded at ibrutinib response. Clonality was higher at ibrutinib response and returned toward baseline at progression.

This clone showed up just a few times. Its antigen is still unknown. Libraries were prepared by immunoSEQ multiplex PCR; TCRdb keeps only in-frame clonotypes and omits some of them. The sample comprises some 93,000 clones, around 80% of which are singletons, and about 32% rests with the top ten. This CDR3 is 16 amino acids long. Germline assignment: CDR1 LGHNA and CDR2 YNFKEQ. V shed 0 bases and J shed 3 bases, with 15 bases lying between them. J is TRBJ2-7 and V is TRBV4-2; D is perhaps TRBD1 or TRBD2 (6 bases each). This TCR came from a human donor with chronic lymphocytic leukemia. This sample comprised PBMCs, obtained after 12 months of ibrutinib treatment. The CDR3, as DNA: TGTGCCAGCAGCCAAGATGCCTGGGGGGCTCTCTACGAGCAGTACTTC. It translates to CASSQDAWGALYEQYF.